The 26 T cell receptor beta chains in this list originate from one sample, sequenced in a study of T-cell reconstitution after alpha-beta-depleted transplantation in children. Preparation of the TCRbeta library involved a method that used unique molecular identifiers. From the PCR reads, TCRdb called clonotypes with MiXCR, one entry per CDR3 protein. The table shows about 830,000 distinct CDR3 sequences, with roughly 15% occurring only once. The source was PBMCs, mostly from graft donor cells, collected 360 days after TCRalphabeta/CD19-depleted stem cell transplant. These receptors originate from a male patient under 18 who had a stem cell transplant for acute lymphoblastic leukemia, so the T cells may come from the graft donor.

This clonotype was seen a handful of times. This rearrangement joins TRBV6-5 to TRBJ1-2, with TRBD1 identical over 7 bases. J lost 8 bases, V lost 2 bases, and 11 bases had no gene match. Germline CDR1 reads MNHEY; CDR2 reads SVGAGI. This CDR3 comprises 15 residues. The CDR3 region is CASSYGRGQGDGYTF. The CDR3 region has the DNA TGTGCCAGCAGTTACGGTCGCGGTCAGGGGGACGGCTACACCTTC.

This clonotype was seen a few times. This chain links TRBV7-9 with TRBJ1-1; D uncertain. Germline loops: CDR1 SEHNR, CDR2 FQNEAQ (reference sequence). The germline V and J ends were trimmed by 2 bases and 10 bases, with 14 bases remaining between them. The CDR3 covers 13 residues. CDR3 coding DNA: TGTGCCAGCAGCTTAAATGTCCTGTTGGGAGCTTTCTTT. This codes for CASSLNVLLGAFF.

For the CDR3, the DNA is TGCAGTGCTTCCCCCACTAGTGTCTCCTACGAGCAGTACTTC. It translates to CSASPTSVSYEQYF. The rearrangement joins TRBV20-1 to TRBJ2-7; a possible D gene is TRBD2 (5 bases). The CDR3 consists of 14 residues. The germline CDR1 and CDR2 sequences are DFQATT and SNEGSKA (reference sequence). Trimming took 5 bases from V and 0 from J, leaving 14 bases between them.

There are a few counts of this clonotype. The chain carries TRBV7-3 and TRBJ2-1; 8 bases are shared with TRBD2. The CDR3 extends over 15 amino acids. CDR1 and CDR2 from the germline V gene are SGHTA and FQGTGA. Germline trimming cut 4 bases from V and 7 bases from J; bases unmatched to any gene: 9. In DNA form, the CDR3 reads TGTGCCAGCAGCTCCATGGGACTAGTGTCGAATGAGCAGTTCTTC. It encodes CASSSMGLVSNEQFF.

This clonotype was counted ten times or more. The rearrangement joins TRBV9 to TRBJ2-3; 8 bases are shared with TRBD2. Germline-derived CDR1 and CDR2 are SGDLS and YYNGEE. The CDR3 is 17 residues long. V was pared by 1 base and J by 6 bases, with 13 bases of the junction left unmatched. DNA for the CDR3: TGTGCCAGCAGCGTAACAGCGTCATCGGGAGGGTCGGATACGCAGTATTTT. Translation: CASSVTASSGGSDTQYF. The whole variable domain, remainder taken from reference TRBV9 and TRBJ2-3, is DSGVTQTPKHLITATGQRVTLRCSPRSGDLSVYWYQQSLDQGLQFLIQYYNGEERAKGNILERFSAQQFPDLHSELNLSSLELGDSALYFCASSVTASSGGSDTQYFGPGTRLTVL.

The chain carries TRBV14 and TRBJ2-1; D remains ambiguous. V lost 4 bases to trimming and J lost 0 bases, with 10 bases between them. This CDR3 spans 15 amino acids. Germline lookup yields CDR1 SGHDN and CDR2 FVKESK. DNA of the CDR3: TGTGCCAGCAGCCCCCACCTGAGCTCCTACAATGAGCAGTTCTTC. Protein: CASSPHLSSYNEQFF.

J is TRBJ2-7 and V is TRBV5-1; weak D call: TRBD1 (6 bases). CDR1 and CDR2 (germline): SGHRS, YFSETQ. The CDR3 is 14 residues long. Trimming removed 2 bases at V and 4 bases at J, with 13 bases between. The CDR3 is CASSLQGPQYEQYF. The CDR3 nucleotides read TGCGCCAGCAGCTTACAGGGTCCCCAATACGAGCAGTACTTC.

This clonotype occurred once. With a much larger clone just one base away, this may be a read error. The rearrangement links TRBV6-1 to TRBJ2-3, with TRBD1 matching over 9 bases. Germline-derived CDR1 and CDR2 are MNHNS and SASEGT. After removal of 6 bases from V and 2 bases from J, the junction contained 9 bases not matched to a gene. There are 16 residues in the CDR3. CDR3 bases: TGTGCCAGCAGCCCTCTCACAGGGGGCGTCACAGATACGCAGTATTTT. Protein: CASSPLTGGVTDTQYF.

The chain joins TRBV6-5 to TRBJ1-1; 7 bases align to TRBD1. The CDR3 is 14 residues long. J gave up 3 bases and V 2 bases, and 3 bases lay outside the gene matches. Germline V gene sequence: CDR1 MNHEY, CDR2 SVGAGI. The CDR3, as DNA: TGTGCCAGCAGTTACGCAGGGGGAGACACTGAAGCTTTCTTT. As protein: CASSYAGGDTEAFF.

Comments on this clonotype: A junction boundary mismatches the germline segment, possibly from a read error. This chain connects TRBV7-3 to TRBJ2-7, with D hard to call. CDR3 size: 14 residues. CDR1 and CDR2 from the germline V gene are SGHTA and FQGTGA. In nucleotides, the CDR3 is TGTGGCAGCAGCCCGGACGGATACCCCTACGAGCAGTACTTC. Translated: CGSSPDGYPYEQYF.

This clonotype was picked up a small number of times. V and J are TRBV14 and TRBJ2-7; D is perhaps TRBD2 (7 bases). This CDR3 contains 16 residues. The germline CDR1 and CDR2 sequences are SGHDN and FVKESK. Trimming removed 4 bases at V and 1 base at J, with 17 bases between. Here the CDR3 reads CASSPERGAPSYEQYF. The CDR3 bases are TGTGCCAGCAGCCCAGAACGGGGGGCACCGTCCTACGAGCAGTACTTC. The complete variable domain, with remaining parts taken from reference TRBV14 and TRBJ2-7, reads EAGVTQFPSHSVIEKGQTVTLRCDPISGHDNLYWYRRVMGKEIKFLLHFVKESKQDESGMPNNRFLAERTGGTYSTLKVQPAELEDSGVYFCASSPERGAPSYEQYFGPGTRLTVT.

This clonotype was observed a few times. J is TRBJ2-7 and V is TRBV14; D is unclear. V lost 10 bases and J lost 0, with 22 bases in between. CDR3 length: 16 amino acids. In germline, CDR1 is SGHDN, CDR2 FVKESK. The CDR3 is CANTAPFDLGSYEQYF. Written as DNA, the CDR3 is TGTGCCAACACAGCGCCTTTCGATTTAGGCTCCTACGAGCAGTACTTC.

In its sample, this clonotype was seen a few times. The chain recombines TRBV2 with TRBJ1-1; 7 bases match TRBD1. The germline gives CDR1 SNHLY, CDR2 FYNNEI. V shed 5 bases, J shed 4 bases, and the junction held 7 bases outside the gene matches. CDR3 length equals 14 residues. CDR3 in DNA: TGTGCCAGCAGTCGCAACAGGGGTCGCACTGAAGCTTTCTTT. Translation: CASSRNRGRTEAFF.

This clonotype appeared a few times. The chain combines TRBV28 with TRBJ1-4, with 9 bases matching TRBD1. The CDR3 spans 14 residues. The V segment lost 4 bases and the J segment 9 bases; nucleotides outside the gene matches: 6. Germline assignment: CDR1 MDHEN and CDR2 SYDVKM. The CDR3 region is CASSSDRGMKKLFF. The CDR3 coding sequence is TGTGCCAGCAGTTCGGACAGGGGTATGAAAAAACTGTTTTTT.

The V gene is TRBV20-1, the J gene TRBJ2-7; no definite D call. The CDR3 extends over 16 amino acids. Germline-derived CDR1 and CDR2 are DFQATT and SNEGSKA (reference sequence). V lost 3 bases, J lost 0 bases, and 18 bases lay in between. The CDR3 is CSARHPSGRSSYEQYF. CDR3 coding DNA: TGCAGTGCTAGGCACCCCTCTGGACGGAGCTCCTACGAGCAGTACTTC.

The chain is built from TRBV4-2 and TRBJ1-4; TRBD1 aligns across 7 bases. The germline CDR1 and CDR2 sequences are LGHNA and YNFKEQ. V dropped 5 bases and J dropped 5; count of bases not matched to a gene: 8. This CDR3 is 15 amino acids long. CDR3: CASSTAGTANEKLFF. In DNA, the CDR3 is TGTGCCAGCAGCACCGCCGGGACAGCAAATGAAAAACTGTTTTTT.

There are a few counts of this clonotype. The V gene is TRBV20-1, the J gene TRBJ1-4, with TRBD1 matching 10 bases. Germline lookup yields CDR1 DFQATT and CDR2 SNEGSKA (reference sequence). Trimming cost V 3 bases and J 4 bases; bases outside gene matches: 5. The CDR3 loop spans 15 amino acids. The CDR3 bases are TGCAGTGCTAGGACAGGGGGCGCCCTTAATGAAAAACTGTTTTTT. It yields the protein CSARTGGALNEKLFF.

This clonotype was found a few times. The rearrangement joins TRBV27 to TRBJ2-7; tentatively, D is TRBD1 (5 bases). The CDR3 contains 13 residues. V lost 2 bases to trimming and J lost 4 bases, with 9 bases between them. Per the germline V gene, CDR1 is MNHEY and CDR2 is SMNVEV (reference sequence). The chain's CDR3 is CASSLEPGYEQYF. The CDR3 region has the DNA TGTGCCAGCAGTTTAGAACCAGGGTACGAGCAGTACTTC.

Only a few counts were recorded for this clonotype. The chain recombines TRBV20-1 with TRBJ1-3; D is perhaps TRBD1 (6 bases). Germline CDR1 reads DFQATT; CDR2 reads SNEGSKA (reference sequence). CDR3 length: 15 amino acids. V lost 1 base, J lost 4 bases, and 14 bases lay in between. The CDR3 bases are TGCAGTGCTAGAGTCGGGGGGCTATGGGGAAACACCATATATTTT. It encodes CSARVGGLWGNTIYF.

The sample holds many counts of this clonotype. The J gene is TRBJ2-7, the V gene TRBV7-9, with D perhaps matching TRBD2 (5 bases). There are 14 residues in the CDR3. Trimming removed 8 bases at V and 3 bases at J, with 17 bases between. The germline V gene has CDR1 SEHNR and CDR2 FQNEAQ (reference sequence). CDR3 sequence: CASRGGPPVYEQYF. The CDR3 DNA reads TGTGCCAGCCGCGGCGGGCCACCGGTCTACGAGCAGTACTTC.

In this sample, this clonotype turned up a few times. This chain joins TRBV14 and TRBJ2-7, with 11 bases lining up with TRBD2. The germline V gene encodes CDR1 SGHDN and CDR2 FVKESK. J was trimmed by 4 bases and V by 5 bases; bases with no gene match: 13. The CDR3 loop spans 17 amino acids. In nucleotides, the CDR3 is TGTGCCAGCAGCGAGAGGATCCTAGCGGGAGGAGCGTACGAGCAGTACTTC. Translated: CASSERILAGGAYEQYF.

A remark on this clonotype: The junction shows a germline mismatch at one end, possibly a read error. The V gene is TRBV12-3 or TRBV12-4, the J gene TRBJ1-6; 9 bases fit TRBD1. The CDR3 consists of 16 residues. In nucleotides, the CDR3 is TGTGCCAGCAGTCCCGGGACAGGGTCCTCTAATTCACCCCTCCACTTT. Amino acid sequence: CASSPGTGSSNSPLHF.

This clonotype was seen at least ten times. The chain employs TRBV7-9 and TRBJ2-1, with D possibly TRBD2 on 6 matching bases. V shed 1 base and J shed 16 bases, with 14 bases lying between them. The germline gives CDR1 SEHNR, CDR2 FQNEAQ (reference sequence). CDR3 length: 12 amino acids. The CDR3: CASSLVGDSSFF. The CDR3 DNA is TGTGCCAGCAGCTTAGTAGGGGACTCTTCCTTCTTC.

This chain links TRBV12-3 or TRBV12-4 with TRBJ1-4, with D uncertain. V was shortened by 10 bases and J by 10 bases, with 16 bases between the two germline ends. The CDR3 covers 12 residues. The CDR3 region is CAIEGNYRKLFF. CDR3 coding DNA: TGTGCCATCGAGGGAAACTACAGAAAACTGTTTTTT.

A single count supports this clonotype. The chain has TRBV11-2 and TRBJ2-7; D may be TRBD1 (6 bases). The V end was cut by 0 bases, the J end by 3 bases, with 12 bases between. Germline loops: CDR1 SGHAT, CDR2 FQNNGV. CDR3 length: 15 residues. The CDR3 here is CASSLELDSFYEQYF. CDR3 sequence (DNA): TGTGCCAGCAGCTTAGAACTGGACAGCTTCTACGAGCAGTACTTC.

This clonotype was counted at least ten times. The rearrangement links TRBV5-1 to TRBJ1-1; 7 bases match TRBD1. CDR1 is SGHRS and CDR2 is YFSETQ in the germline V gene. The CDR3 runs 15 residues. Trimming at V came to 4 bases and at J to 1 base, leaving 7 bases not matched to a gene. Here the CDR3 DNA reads TGCGCCAGCAGCCCTACTGGGACAGCGAACACTGAAGCTTTCTTT. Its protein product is CASSPTGTANTEAFF.